The sample holds a few counts of the clone carrying this T cell receptor (beta chain). At one end, the junction sequence differs from germline, possibly due to a read error. The sample is drawn from a study of T-cell reconstitution after alpha-beta-depleted transplantation in children. A TCRbeta library incorporating unique molecular identifiers was prepared. Each CDR3 protein gets one entry after TCRdb re-called the PCR reads with MiXCR. Seen here are about 610,000 distinct CDR3 sequences, roughly a tenth observed once, and the top ten hold roughly 4%. Germline lookup yields CDR1 ENHRY and CDR2 SYGVKD. CDR3 length equals 11 residues.

The chain has TRBV10-3 and TRBJ2-1; 8 nucleotides align to TRBD2. This receptor was identified in a human donor who donated a stem cell graft to a child with acute myeloid leukemia. The material sequenced was PBMCs from the stem cell graft donor, taken from the stem cell graft. The DNA of the CDR3 is TGTGCCATCAGTGAGTCTAGCGGGAAGGTCTTC. Protein: CAISESSGKVF.